Listed here are 24 T cell receptor beta chains from one sample, sequenced in a study of T cell repertoires in cytomegalovirus infection. TCRdb itself ran the reads through MiXCR, one entry per CDR3 protein. The repertoire holds 250,000 to 300,000 distinct CDR3 sequences, around 9% seen once, with roughly 16% in the top ten. Material: PBMCs. The receptors come from a human donor in good health (CMV status not recorded). Some clones in this sample may be carry-over from other donors' samples.

This clonotype was detected a few times. V and J are TRBV29-1 and TRBJ1-3, with D possibly TRBD1 on 6 matching bases. This CDR3 is 15 amino acids long. Between the trimmed V and J ends, which lost 0 bases and 2 bases, there was a span of 11 bases. CDR1 and CDR2 (germline): SQVTM, ANQGSEA. CDR3 coding DNA: TGCAGCGTTGAAGATGTGGGACATACTGGAAACACCATATATTTT. The encoded protein is CSVEDVGHTGNTIYF.

A few counts support this clonotype. The chain combines TRBV20-1 with TRBJ1-2; D unclear. The CDR3 sequence is 13 residues long. Germline CDR1 and CDR2: DFQATT and SNEGSKA (reference sequence). Trimming cost V 4 bases and J 0 bases, with 9 bases left between them. The CDR3 reads CSATRSANYGYTF. CDR3 nucleotides: TGCAGTGCTACCCGATCCGCTAACTATGGCTACACCTTC.

This sequence joins TRBV6-2 or TRBV6-3 and TRBJ2-7; D tentatively fits TRBD1 or TRBD2 (5 bases each). V lost 0 bases, J lost 2 bases, and 14 bases lay in between. The CDR3 is 16 residues long. Germline CDR1 MNHEY, CDR2 SVGEGT. The CDR3 loop reads CASSYSQGVWTYEQYF. The DNA of the CDR3 is TGTGCCAGCAGTTACTCGCAGGGAGTATGGACCTACGAGCAGTACTTC.

The CDR3 DNA sequence: TGTGCCAGCAGCTACCGGGGGGACAGGATCGACGAGCAGTACTTC. Its protein is CASSYRGDRIDEQYF. The chain links TRBV7-2 to TRBJ2-7; maybe TRBD1 (8 bases). The V gene lost 4 bases and the J gene lost 5 bases, with 18 bases spanning the gap. From germline, CDR1 is SGHTA and CDR2 FQGNSA. This CDR3 contains 15 residues. Variable domain in full (rest from reference TRBV7-2 and TRBJ2-7): GAGVSQSPSNKVTEKGKDVELRCDPISGHTALYWYRQSLGQGLEFLIYFQGNSAPDKSGLPSDRFSAERTGGSVSTLTIQRTQQEDSAVYLCASSYRGDRIDEQYFGPGTRLTVT.

Points on this clonotype: At one end, the junction sequence differs from germline, possibly due to a read error. The CDR3: CASRLGGTNVLTF. CDR3 coding DNA: TGTGCCAGCAGGTTAGGGGGTACCAACGTCCTGACTTTC. The chain couples TRBV12-3 or TRBV12-4 to TRBJ2-6; D might be TRBD1 (6 bases). This CDR3 contains 13 residues.

The table lists this clonotype with a few counts. The chain employs TRBV20-1 and TRBJ1-3; a possible D gene is TRBD1 (6 bases). The V gene lost 4 bases and the J gene lost 7 bases, with 11 bases spanning the gap. Looked up from germline, CDR1 is DFQATT and CDR2 is SNEGSKA (reference sequence). The CDR3 covers 12 residues. The CDR3 loop reads CSAKGVINTIYF. The CDR3 region has the DNA TGCAGTGCTAAGGGGGTAATCAACACCATATATTTT.

This clonotype was seen at least ten times. This sequence joins TRBV20-1 and TRBJ1-5; 7 positions agree with TRBD1. The CDR3 spans 16 residues. V trimming: 6 bases; J trimming: 0 bases; junction bases outside the gene matches: 11. From germline, CDR1 is DFQATT and CDR2 SNEGSKA (reference sequence). The CDR3 DNA follows: TGCAGTGCCATAAAGGGGGCAGGCGATAGCAATCAGCCCCAGCATTTT. This encodes CSAIKGAGDSNQPQHF.

This clonotype was seen many times. J is TRBJ1-2 and V is TRBV7-8; D is unresolved. The germline gives CDR1 SGHVS, CDR2 FQNEAQ. Trimming cost V 3 bases and J 4 bases, with 15 bases left between them. This CDR3 comprises 15 residues. DNA of the CDR3: TGTGCCAGCAGCTTGTCCGGGAGTCACCTCTATGGCTACACCTTC. Translating it yields CASSLSGSHLYGYTF.

Many counts were recorded for this clonotype. The V and J genes are TRBV7-2 and TRBJ1-4; 7 bases match TRBD1. The V segment lost 5 bases and the J segment 3 bases; nucleotides outside the gene matches: 3. CDR1 SGHTA and CDR2 FQGNSA come from the germline V gene. The CDR3 covers 14 residues. The CDR3 bases are TGTGCCAGCAGCCCCCAGGGGGCTAATGAAAAACTGTTTTTT. Translating gives CASSPQGANEKLFF.

This chain uses TRBV3-1 with TRBJ2-5; D is undetermined. The CDR3 has 15 residues. V was clipped by 0 bases and J by 6 bases, with 14 bases between them. Germline V CDR1 and CDR2: LGHDT, YNNKEL (reference sequence). CDR3 in DNA: TGTGCCAGCAGCCAAGATTACCGGGCGATGAAGACCCAGTACTTC. This gives the protein CASSQDYRAMKTQYF.

This clonotype was recorded many times. The chain has TRBV19 and TRBJ1-3; TRBD1 matches at 7 bases. Looked up from germline, CDR1 is LNHDA and CDR2 is SQIVND (reference sequence). The CDR3 has 15 amino acids. Germline trimming cut 7 bases from V and 0 bases from J; bases unmatched to any gene: 6. CDR3 protein: CASTLDRSSGNTIYF. The CDR3 coding sequence is TGTGCCAGTACCCTGGACAGGAGCTCTGGAAACACCATATATTTT.

In this sample, this clonotype turned up a few times. The CDR3 DNA sequence: TGTGCCAGCTCACCATCCACCGGGACAAAAAGTAATGAGCAGTTCTTC. Translating gives CASSPSTGTKSNEQFF. The rearrangement joins TRBV18 to TRBJ2-1; TRBD1 is a possible D gene (6 bases). This CDR3 is built from 16 residues. V lost 2 bases to trimming and J lost 7 bases, with 18 bases between them. Germline values: CDR1 KGHSH, CDR2 LQKENI.

This clonotype showed up many times. The rearrangement joins TRBV28 to TRBJ2-1; TRBD2 aligns across 7 bases. CDR3 size: 15 residues. V dropped 3 bases and J dropped 7; count of bases not matched to a gene: 9. Germline CDR1 MDHEN, CDR2 SYDVKM. The CDR3 reads CASSFLGGNLNEQFF. DNA for the CDR3: TGTGCCAGCAGTTTTTTGGGGGGGAATCTTAATGAGCAGTTCTTC.

This clonotype has a count of ten or more. The rearrangement uses TRBV28 and TRBJ2-3, with TRBD2 matching 7 bases. V lost 6 bases and J lost 6; bases outside the gene matches: 12. Germline values: CDR1 MDHEN, CDR2 SYDVKM. The CDR3 is made up of 15 amino acids. The CDR3 region has the DNA TGTGCCAGCAGACCAACGTTCCGGGGGGTGGATACGCAGTATTTT. As protein: CASRPTFRGVDTQYF.

This clonotype was seen at least ten times. V usage is TRBV6-6 and J usage is TRBJ1-1; TRBD1 matches 9 bases. CDR1 and CDR2 from the germline V gene are MNHNY and SVGAGI (reference sequence). With 6 bases clipped from V and 7 bases from J, the junction kept 3 bases outside the gene matches. The CDR3 totals 12 residues. CDR3 amino acids: CASRDRGLEAFF. The CDR3, as DNA: TGTGCCAGCAGGGACAGGGGTCTTGAAGCTTTCTTT.

This clonotype came up many times. The genes are TRBV7-9 and TRBJ2-3; 10 bases fit TRBD2. This CDR3 is 16 amino acids long. Germline lookup yields CDR1 SEHNR and CDR2 FQNEAQ (reference sequence). The V and J ends lost 3 bases and 2 bases, in that order; junction bases with no gene match: 5. Here the CDR3 DNA reads TGTGCCAGCAGCTTGGAAGCGGGAGGGAACACAGATACGCAGTATTTT. It is translated as CASSLEAGGNTDTQYF.

There are many counts of this clonotype. The rearrangement links TRBV7-2 to TRBJ2-1, with D possibly matching TRBD1 (6 bases). CDR3 length: 15 amino acids. V was shortened by 3 bases and J by 4 bases, with 13 bases between the two germline ends. Germline CDR1 reads SGHTA; CDR2 reads FQGNSA. CDR3 amino acids: CASSLDSRTYNEQFF. CDR3 in DNA: TGTGCCAGCAGCTTGGACAGCCGAACTTACAATGAGCAGTTCTTC.

This clonotype occurred many times. The chain uses TRBV7-2 and TRBJ1-5, with 8 positions matching TRBD1. Trimming at V came to 5 bases and at J to 2 bases, leaving 8 bases not matched to a gene. The germline gives CDR1 SGHTA, CDR2 FQGNSA. This CDR3 has 16 residues. The CDR3 reads CASSPRTGSGNQPQHF. The CDR3 nucleotides read TGTGCCAGCAGCCCTAGGACAGGGTCAGGCAATCAGCCCCAGCATTTT.

CDR3 sequence: CASSESGRAYEQYF. The CDR3 nucleotides are TGTGCCAGCAGTGAATCTGGAAGAGCCTACGAGCAGTACTTC. The rearrangement links TRBV25-1 to TRBJ2-7; D gene unclear. Germline V lookup: CDR1 MGHDK, CDR2 SYGVNS. Trimming cost V 1 base and J 2 bases, with 9 bases left between them. The CDR3 length is 14 residues.

Details on this clonotype: A read error is possible here, since a much larger clone lies one base away. The chain joins TRBV6-2 or TRBV6-3 to TRBJ2-6; 7 bases agree with TRBD1. The CDR3 runs 21 residues. The germline V gene encodes CDR1 MNHEY and CDR2 SVGEGT. The J segment lost 0 bases and the V segment lost 8 bases, leaving 22 bases of the junction unmatched. The CDR3 DNA is TGTGCCAGCGCTCCTAGGCCCTCTTGGGACAGTAAAAACTCTGGGGCCAACGTCCTGACTTTC. It codes for CASAPRPSWDSKNSGANVLTF.

This clonotype was detected ten times or more. The rearrangement uses TRBV19 and TRBJ1-1; 10 positions agree with TRBD1. V dropped 7 bases and J dropped 4; count of bases not matched to a gene: 18. Germline V lookup: CDR1 LNHDA, CDR2 SQIVND (reference sequence). The CDR3 consists of 18 residues. The CDR3 DNA reads TGTGCCAGTAATATCCTCCGGGACAGGGGTAAGTCCGGCACTGAAGCTTTCTTT. The encoded protein is CASNILRDRGKSGTEAFF.

This clonotype showed up many times. The rearrangement joins TRBV6-2 or TRBV6-3 to TRBJ2-5; D may be TRBD2 (5 bases). Trimming took off 2 bases at V and 7 bases at J, with 17 bases between the two ends. This CDR3 comprises 15 residues. Germline V gene data show CDR1 as MNHEY and CDR2 as SVGEGT. The CDR3 region is CASSYGSSAGGTQYF. CDR3 DNA sequence: TGTGCCAGCAGTTACGGGTCGTCGGCGGGCGGGACCCAGTACTTC.

This clonotype was detected only a few times. This chain connects TRBV25-1 to TRBJ1-4, with D maybe TRBD1 (5 bases). CDR3 length: 14 amino acids. V lost 5 bases and J lost 5, with 12 bases in between. Germline values: CDR1 MGHDK, CDR2 SYGVNS. The CDR3 here is CASSPGRGNEKLFF. CDR3 bases: TGTGCCAGCAGTCCCGGACGGGGGAATGAAAAACTGTTTTTT.

This clonotype was picked up many times. CDR3 residues: CASSSYSEAFF. For the CDR3, the DNA is TGTGCCAGCAGCTCCTACAGTGAAGCTTTCTTT. The chain joins TRBV7-2 to TRBJ1-1, with D unclear. V was pared by 4 bases and J by 7 bases, with 7 bases between. This CDR3 is built from 11 residues. Germline V gene lookup returns CDR1 SGHTA and CDR2 FQGNSA.